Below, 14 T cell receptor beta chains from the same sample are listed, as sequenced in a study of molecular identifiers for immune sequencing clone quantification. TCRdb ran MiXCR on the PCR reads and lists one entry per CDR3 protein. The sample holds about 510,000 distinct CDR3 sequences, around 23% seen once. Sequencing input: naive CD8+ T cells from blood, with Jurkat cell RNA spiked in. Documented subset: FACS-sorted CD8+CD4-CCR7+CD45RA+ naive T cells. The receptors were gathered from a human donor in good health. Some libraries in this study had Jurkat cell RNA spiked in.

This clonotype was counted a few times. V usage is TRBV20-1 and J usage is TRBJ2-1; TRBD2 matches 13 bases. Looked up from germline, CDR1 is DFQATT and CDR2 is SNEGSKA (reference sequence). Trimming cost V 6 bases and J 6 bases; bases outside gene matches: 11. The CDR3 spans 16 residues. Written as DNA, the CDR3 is TGCAGTGCAAGGATCGGGGGACTAGCGGGAATCAATGAGCAGTTCTTC. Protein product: CSARIGGLAGINEQFF.

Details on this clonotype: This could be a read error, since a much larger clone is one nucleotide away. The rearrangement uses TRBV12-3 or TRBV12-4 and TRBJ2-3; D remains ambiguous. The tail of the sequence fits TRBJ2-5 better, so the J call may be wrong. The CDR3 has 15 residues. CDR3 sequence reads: CAGSKFSSLQETQYF. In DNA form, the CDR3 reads TGTGCCGGCAGTAAATTCTCGTCCCTCCAAGAGACCCAGTACTTC.

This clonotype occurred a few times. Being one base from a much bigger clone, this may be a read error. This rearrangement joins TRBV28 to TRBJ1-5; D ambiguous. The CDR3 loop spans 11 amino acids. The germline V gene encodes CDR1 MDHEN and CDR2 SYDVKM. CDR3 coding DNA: TGTGCCGGCAGTTTAGATCAGCCCCAGCATTTT. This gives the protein CAGSLDQPQHF.

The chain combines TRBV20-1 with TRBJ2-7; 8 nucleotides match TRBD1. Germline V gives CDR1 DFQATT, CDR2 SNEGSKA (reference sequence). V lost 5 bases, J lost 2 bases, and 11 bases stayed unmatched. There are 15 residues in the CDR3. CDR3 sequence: CSALQVGTGPYEQYF. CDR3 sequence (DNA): TGCAGTGCTCTACAGGTTGGGACAGGCCCCTACGAGCAGTACTTC.

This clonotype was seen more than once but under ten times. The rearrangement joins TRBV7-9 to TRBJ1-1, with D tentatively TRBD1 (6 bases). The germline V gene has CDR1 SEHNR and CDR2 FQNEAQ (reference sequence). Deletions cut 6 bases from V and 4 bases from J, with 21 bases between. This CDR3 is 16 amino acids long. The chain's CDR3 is CASSHATGQSGTEAFF. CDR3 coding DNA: TGTGCCAGCAGTCATGCTACTGGACAGTCAGGCACTGAAGCTTTCTTT.

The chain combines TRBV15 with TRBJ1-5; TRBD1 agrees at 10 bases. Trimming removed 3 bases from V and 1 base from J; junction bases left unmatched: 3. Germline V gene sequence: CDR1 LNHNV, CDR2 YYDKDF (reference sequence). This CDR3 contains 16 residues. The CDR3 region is CATSRDRGLSNQPQHF. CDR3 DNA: TGTGCCACCAGCAGGGACAGGGGGTTAAGCAATCAGCCCCAGCATTTT.

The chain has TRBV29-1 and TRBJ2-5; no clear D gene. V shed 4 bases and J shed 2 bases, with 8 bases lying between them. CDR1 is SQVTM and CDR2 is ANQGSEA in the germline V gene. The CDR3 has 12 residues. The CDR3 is CSVADSQETQYF. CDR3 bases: TGCAGCGTTGCCGATTCGCAAGAGACCCAGTACTTC. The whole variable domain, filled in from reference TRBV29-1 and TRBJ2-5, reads SAVISQKPSRDICQRGTSLTIQCQVDSQVTMMFWYRQQPGQSLTLIATANQGSEATYESGFVIDKFPISRPNLTFSTLTVSNMSPEDSSIYLCSVADSQETQYFGPGTRLLVL.

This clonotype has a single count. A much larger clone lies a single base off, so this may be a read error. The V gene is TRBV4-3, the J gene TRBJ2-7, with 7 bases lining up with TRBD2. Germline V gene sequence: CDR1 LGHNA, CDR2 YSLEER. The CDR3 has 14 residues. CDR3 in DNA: TGCGCCGGCAGCCAAGGCGCGGGAGTCTACGAGCAGTACTTC. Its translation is CAGSQGAGVYEQYF.

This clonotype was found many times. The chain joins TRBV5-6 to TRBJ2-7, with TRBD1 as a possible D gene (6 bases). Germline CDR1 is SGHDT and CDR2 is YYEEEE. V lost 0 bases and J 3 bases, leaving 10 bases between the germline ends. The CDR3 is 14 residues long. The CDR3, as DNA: TGTGCCAGCAGCTTGGAAGGACAGATCTACGAGCAGTACTTC. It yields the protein CASSLEGQIYEQYF.

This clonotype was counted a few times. This CDR3 reads CASTQASAGGIQYF. Written as DNA, the CDR3 is TGTGCCAGCACACAGGCGTCTGCCGGGGGTATTCAGTACTTC. The chain employs TRBV12-3 or TRBV12-4 and TRBJ2-4; D is possibly TRBD2 (6 bases). This CDR3 has 14 residues. The germline V and J ends were trimmed by 7 bases and 10 bases, with 20 bases remaining between them.

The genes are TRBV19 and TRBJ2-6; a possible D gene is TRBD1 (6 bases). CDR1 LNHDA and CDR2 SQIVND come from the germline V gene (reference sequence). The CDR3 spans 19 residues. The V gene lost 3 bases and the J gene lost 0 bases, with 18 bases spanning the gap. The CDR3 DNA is TGTGCCAGTAGTATCTGGGACACCCTCTATCCCTCTGGGGCCAACGTCCTGACTTTC. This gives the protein CASSIWDTLYPSGANVLTF.

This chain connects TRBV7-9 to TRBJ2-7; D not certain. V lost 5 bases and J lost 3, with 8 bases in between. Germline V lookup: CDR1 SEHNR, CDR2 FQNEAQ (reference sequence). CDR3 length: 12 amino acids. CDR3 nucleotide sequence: TGTGCCAGCAGCCCAGCAGTCTACGAGCAGTACTTC. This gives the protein CASSPAVYEQYF. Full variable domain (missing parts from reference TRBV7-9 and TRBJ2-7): DTGVSQNPRHKITKRGQNVTFRCDPISEHNRLYWYRQTLGQGPEFLTYFQNEAQLEKSRLLSDRFSAERPKGSFSTLEIQRTEQGDSAMYLCASSPAVYEQYFGPGTRLTVT.

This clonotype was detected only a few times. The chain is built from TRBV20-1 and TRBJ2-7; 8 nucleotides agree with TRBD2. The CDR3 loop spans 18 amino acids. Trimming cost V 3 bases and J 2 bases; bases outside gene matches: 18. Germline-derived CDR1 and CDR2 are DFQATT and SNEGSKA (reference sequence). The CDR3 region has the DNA TGCAGTGCTAGTCCGGGACTAGAAAGTTCGGTTCATGCCTACGAGCAGTACTTC. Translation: CSASPGLESSVHAYEQYF.

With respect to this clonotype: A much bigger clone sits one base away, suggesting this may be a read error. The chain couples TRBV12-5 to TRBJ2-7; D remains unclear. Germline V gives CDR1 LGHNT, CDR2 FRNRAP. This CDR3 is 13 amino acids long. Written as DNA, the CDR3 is TGTGCTAGTGGTTTAGGACCCTCCTCCGAGCAGTACTTC. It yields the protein CASGLGPSSEQYF.